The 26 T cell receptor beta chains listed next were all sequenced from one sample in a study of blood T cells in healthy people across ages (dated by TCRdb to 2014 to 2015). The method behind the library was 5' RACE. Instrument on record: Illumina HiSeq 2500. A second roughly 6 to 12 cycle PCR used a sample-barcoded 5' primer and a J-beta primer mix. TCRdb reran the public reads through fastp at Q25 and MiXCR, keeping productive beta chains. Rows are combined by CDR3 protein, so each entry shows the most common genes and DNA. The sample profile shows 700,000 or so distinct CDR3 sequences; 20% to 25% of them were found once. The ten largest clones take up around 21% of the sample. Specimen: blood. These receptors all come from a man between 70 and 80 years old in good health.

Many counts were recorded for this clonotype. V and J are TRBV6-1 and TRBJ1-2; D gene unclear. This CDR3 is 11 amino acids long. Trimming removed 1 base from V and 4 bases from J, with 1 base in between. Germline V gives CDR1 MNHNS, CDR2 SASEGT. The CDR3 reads CASSEGYGYTF. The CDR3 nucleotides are TGTGCCAGCAGTGAAGGCTATGGCTACACCTTC.

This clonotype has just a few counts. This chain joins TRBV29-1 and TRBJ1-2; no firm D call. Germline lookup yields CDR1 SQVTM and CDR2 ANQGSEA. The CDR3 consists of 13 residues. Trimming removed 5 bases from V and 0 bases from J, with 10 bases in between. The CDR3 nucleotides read TGCAGCGTTCGCCTTGCATCTAACTATGGCTACACCTTC. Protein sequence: CSVRLASNYGYTF.

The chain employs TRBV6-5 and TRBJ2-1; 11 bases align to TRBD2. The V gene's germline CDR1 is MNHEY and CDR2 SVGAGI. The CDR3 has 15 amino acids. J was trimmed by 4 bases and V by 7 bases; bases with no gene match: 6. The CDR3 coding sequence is TGTGCCAGCACCTCTAGCGGGGGGCCTTACAATGAGCAGTTCTTC. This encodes CASTSSGGPYNEQFF.

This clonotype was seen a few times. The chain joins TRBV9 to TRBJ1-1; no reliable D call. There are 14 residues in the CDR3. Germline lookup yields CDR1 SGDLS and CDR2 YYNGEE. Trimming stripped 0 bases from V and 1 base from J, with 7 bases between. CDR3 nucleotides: TGTGCCAGCAGCGTAGTCGCGGAGAACACTGAAGCTTTCTTT. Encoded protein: CASSVVAENTEAFF.

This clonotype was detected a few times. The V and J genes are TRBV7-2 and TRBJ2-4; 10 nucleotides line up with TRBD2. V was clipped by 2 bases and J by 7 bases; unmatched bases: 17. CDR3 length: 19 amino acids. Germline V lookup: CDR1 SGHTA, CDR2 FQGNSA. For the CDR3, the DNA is TGTGCCAGCAGCTTACGGACAGGGCGTACATCGACTAGCGGGAACATTCAGTACTTC. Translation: CASSLRTGRTSTSGNIQYF.

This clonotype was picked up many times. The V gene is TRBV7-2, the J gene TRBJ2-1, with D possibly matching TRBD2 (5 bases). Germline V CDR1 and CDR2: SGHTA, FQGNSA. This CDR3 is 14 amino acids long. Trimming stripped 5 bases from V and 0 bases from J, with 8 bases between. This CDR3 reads CASSQGSSYNEQFF. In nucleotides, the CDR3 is TGTGCCAGCAGCCAAGGGAGCTCCTACAATGAGCAGTTCTTC.

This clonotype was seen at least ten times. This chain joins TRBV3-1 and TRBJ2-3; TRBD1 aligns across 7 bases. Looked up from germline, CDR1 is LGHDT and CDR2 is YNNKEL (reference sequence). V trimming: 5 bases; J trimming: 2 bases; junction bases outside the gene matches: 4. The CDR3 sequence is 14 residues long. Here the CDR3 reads CASSIGTVTDTQYF. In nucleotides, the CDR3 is TGTGCCAGCAGCATTGGGACAGTCACAGATACGCAGTATTTT.

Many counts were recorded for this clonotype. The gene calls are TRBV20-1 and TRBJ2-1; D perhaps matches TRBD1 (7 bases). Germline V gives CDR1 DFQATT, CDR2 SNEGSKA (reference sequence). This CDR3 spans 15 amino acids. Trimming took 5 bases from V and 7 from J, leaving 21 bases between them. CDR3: CSAQSGGTVFNEQFF. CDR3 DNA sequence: TGCAGTGCTCAATCAGGGGGGACAGTCTTTAATGAGCAGTTCTTC.

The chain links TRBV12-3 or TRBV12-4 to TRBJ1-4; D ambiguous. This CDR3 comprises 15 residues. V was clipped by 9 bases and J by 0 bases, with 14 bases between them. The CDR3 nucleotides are TGTGCCAGGGACCGAAAAGAGGCAACTAATGAAAAACTGTTTTTT. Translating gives CARDRKEATNEKLFF.

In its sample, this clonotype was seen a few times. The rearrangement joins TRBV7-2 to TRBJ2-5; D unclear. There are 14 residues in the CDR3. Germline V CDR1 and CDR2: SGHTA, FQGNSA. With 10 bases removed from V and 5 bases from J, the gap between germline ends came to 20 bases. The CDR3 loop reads CANTQSGRGETQYF. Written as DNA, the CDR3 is TGTGCCAACACCCAATCCGGTCGTGGCGAGACCCAGTACTTC.

In DNA form, the CDR3 reads TGTGCCAGCAGTCTGAGCGGGACCCCAGAGACCCAGTACTTC. Translated, it gives CASSLSGTPETQYF. The chain uses TRBV12-3 or TRBV12-4 and TRBJ2-5; 7 bases are a match to TRBD2. CDR3 length: 14 amino acids. The V and J ends lost 5 bases and 4 bases, in that order; junction bases with no gene match: 7.

DNA for the CDR3: TGTGCCAGCAGCTTAGTTTTCACAGATACGCAGTATTTT. It codes for CASSLVFTDTQYF. The genes are TRBV11-3 and TRBJ2-3; D is unresolved. Germline lookup yields CDR1 SGHNT and CDR2 YENEEA. V shed 1 base and J shed 2 bases, with 4 bases lying between them. CDR3 size: 13 residues.

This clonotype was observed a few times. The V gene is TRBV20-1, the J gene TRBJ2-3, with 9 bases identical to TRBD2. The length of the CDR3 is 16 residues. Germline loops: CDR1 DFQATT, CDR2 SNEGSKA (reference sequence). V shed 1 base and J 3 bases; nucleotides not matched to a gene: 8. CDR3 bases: TGCAGTGCTAGAGGGTTAGGAGCGGGAGGTACAGATACGCAGTATTTT. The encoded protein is CSARGLGAGGTDTQYF.

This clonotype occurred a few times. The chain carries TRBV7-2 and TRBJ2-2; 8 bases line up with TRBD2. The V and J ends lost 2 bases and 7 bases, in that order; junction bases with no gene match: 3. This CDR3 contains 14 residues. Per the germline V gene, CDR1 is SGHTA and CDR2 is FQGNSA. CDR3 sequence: CASSLTRGGGELFF. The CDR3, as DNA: TGTGCCAGCAGCTTAACTCGGGGGGGCGGGGAGCTGTTTTTT.

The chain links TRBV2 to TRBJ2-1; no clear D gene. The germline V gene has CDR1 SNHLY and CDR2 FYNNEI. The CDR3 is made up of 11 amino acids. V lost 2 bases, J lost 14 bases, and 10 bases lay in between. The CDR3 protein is CASSEIVEKFF. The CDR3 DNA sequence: TGTGCCAGCAGTGAAATAGTAGAGAAGTTCTTC.

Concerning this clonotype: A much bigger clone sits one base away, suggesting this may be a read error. The CDR3 DNA reads as TGTGCCAGCAGTCCCGACAGGGACAATGAGCAGTTCTTC. The encoded protein is CASSPDRDNEQFF. This chain connects TRBV6-1 to TRBJ2-1, with 7 bases that match TRBD1. Germline trimming cut 5 bases from V and 5 bases from J; bases unmatched to any gene: 3. From germline, CDR1 is MNHNS and CDR2 SASEGT. The CDR3 contains 13 residues.

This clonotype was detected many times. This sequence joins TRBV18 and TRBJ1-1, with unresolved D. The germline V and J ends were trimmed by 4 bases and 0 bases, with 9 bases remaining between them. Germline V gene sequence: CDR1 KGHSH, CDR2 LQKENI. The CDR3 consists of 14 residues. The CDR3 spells CASSHLDMNTEAFF. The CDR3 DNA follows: TGTGCCAGCTCACACCTTGACATGAACACTGAAGCTTTCTTT.

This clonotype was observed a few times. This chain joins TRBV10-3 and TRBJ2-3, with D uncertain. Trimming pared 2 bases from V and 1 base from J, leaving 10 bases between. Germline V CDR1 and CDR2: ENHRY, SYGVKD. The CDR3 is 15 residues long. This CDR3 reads CAISERSLGTDTQYF. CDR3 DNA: TGTGCCATCAGTGAGCGGTCCCTCGGCACAGATACGCAGTATTTT.

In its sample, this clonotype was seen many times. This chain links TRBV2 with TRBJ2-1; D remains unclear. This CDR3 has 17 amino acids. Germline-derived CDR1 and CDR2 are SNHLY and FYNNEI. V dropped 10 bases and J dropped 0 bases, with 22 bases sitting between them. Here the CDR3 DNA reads TGTGCCACTCGGGCTGAGGCCGTCTTGAGCTCCTACAATGAGCAGTTCTTC. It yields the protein CATRAEAVLSSYNEQFF.

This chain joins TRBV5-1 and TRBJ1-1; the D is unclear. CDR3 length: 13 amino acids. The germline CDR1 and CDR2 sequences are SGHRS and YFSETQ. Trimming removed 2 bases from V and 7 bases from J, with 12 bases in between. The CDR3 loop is CASSFVEEDEAFF. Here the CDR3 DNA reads TGCGCCAGCAGCTTTGTGGAGGAGGATGAAGCTTTCTTT.

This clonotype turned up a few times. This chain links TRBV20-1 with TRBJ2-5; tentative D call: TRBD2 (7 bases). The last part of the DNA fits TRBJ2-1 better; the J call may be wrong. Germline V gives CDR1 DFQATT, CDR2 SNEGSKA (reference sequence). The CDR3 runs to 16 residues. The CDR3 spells CSAMGGASGVRNEQFF. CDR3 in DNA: TGCAGTGCTATGGGGGGCGCAAGCGGGGTTAGGAATGAGCAGTTCTTC.

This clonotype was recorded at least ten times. CDR3 region: CASSKGTIAQYF. CDR3 bases: TGTGCCAGCAGCAAAGGGACTATTGCGCAGTATTTT. The chain combines TRBV21-1 with TRBJ2-3. TRBV21-1 has pseudogene status. This CDR3 region has 12 residues.

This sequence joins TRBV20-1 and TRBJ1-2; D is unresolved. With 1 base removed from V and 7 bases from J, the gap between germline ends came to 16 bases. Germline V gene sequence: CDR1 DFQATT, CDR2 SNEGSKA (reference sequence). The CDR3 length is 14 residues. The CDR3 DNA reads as TGCAGTGCTAGAGTGTATAACTCCATGGTTGGCTACACCTTC. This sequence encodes CSARVYNSMVGYTF.

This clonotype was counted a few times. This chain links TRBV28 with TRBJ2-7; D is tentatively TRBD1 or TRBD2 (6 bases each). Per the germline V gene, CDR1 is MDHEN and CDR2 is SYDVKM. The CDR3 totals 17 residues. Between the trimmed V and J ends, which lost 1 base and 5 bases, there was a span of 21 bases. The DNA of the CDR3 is TGTGCCAGCAGTTTATCTGGCATTGCACAGGGAGGTCACGAGCAGTACTTC. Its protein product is CASSLSGIAQGGHEQYF.

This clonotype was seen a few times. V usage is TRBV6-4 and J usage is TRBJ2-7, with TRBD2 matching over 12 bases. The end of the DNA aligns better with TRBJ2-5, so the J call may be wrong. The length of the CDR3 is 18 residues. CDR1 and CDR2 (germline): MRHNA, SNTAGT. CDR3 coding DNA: TGTGCCAGCAGTGGCCCCTTGACTAGCGGGGGAATGCAAGAGACCCAGTACTTC. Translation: CASSGPLTSGGMQETQYF.

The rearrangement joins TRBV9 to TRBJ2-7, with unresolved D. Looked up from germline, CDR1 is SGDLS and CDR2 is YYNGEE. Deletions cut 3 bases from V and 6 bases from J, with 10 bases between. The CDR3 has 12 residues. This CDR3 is CASSAALGEQYF. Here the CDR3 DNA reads TGTGCCAGCAGCGCCGCCTTAGGCGAGCAGTACTTC.